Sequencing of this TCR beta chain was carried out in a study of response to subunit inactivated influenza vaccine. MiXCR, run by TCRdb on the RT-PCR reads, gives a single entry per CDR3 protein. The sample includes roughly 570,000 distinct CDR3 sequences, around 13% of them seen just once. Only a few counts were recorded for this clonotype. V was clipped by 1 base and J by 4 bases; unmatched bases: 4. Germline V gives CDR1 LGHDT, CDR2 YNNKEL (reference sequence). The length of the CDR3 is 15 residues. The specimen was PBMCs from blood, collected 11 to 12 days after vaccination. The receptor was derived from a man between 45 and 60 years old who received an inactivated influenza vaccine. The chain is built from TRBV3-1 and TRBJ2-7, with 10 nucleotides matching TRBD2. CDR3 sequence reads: CASSQASGGYYEQYF. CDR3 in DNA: TGTGCCAGCAGCCAAGCTAGCGGGGGTTATTACGAGCAGTACTTC.